The rows below give T cell receptor beta chains drawn from one sample of a study of CDR3 diversity in severe acne. TCRdb fed the PCR reads into MiXCR, producing one record per CDR3 protein. The sample lists tens of thousands of distinct CDR3 sequences; about 53% were seen once. The specimen sequenced was blood. The receptors originated from a male donor with severe acne vulgaris. CDR3s include the opening cysteine and the closing phenylalanine or tryptophan. The D gene is left open where the match is weak. Clone size appears in some rows only: once, few, many, or a class for an expanded clone.

once	TRBV5-4	TRBD2	TRBJ2-5	CASSPTSGRARESQYF	TGTGCCAGCAGCCCGACTAGCGGGAGGGCCCGAGAGTCCCAGTACTTC
few	TRBV6-5	TRBD2	TRBJ2-1	CASSQDAGTSVNNEQFF	TGTGCCAGCAGTCAAGACGCCGGGACTAGCGTGAACAATGAGCAGTTCTTC
.	TRBV9	.	TRBJ2-3	CASSATSVSTDTQYF	TGTGCCAGCAGCGCTACGTCAGTGAGCACAGATACGCAGTATTTT
.	TRBV20-1	.	TRBJ2-1	CSASGFAGTSYNEQFF	TGCAGTGCCTCAGGATTTGCGGGGACCTCATACAATGAGCAGTTCTTC
once	TRBV10-3	.	TRBJ1-4	CAISESGLANEKLFF	TGTGCCATCAGTGAGTCGGGACTGGCTAATGAAAAACTGTTTTTT
.	TRBV15	TRBD2	TRBJ2-1	CATSRRTSGSEQFF	TGTGCCACCAGCAGGAGGACTAGCGGGAGTGAGCAGTTCTTC
.	TRBV20-1	TRBD1	TRBJ1-5	CSAENAGTGAFHQSQHF	TGCAGTGCCGAAAACGCTGGGACAGGGGCCTTTCATCAGTCCCAGCATTTT
few	TRBV29-1	.	TRBJ1-2	CSVEGRFGYTF	TGCAGCGTTGAGGGCCGTTTTGGCTACACCTTC
.	TRBV25-1	.	TRBJ1-2	CASSEALGYTF	TGTGCCAGCAGTGAGGCGCTTGGCTACACCTTC
few	TRBV19	TRBD1	TRBJ1-3	CASRTGQAGNTIYF	TGTGCCAGTAGGACCGGACAGGCTGGAAACACCATATATTTT
.	TRBV7-2	TRBD1	TRBJ2-5	CASSSWTGEETQYF	TGTGCCAGCAGCTCTTGGACAGGGGAAGAGACCCAGTACTTC
few	TRBV6-1	TRBD1	TRBJ2-2	CASVGTGFTGELFF	TGTGCCAGCGTGGGGACAGGGTTCACCGGGGAGCTGTTTTTT
medium-sized	TRBV10-3	TRBD2	TRBJ2-5	CAISRTSEETQYF	TGTGCCATCAGTCGGACTAGCGAAGAGACCCAGTACTTC